A selection of T cell receptor beta chains follows, all from one sample in a study of blood T cell repertoires in COVID-19. Produced via immunoSEQ multiplex PCR; TCRdb's table is partial and in-frame only. This repertoire shows 200,000 or so clones, 70% to 85% found once; its top ten account for approximately 6.9%. Sequences were obtained from peripheral blood. These receptors were taken from a human donor with acute or convalescent COVID-19. The donor label of this sample is uncertain. Both conserved end residues are part of each CDR3. The D gene is left open where the match is weak. Expanded clones are given a class, and other clones once, few, many or no size at all.

clone_size: once; v_call: TRBV9; cdr3_length: 16; d_call: .; j_call: TRBJ2-3; cdr3_aa: CASSVVGAGWTDTQYF; cdr3_nt: TGTGCCAGCAGCGTAGTCGGGGCGGGATGGACAGATACGCAGTATTTT
clone_size: .; v_call: TRBV7-2; cdr3_length: 16; d_call: .; j_call: TRBJ2-3; cdr3_aa: CASSFGLGQGRDTQYF; cdr3_nt: TGTGCCAGCAGCTTTGGATTGGGGCAGGGGAGAGATACGCAGTATTTT
clone_size: .; v_call: TRBV5-4; cdr3_length: 19; d_call: .; j_call: TRBJ2-6; cdr3_aa: CASSFPGRLTSSGANVLTF; cdr3_nt: TGTGCCAGCAGCTTCCCCGGCCGGTTGACAAGCTCTGGGGCCAACGTCCTGACTTTC
clone_size: .; v_call: TRBV5-1; cdr3_length: 15; d_call: TRBD2; j_call: TRBJ2-1; cdr3_aa: CASSFSGASYNEQFF; cdr3_nt: TGCGCCAGCAGCTTTAGCGGGGCCTCCTACAATGAGCAGTTCTTC
clone_size: .; v_call: TRBV5-1; cdr3_length: 17; d_call: TRBD2; j_call: TRBJ2-1; cdr3_aa: CASSLFSGSGAYNEQFF; cdr3_nt: TGCGCCAGCAGCTTGTTTAGCGGGAGCGGGGCCTACAATGAGCAGTTCTTC
clone_size: .; v_call: TRBV3-1/TRBV3-2; cdr3_length: 15; d_call: TRBD2; j_call: TRBJ2-5; cdr3_aa: CASSQGLAGQETQYF; cdr3_nt: TGTGCCAGCAGCCAAGGACTAGCGGGCCAAGAGACCCAGTACTTC
clone_size: .; v_call: TRBV27; cdr3_length: 14; d_call: TRBD1; j_call: TRBJ1-2; cdr3_aa: CASSLSGRGQVYTF; cdr3_nt: TGTGCCAGCAGTTTATCGGGCAGGGGGCAGGTCTACACCTTC
clone_size: .; v_call: TRBV6-5; cdr3_length: 15; d_call: TRBD2; j_call: TRBJ2-3; cdr3_aa: CASGVGGRGGDTQYF; cdr3_nt: TGTGCCAGCGGAGTGGGAGGGAGGGGTGGAGATACGCAGTATTTT
clone_size: .; v_call: TRBV3-1/TRBV3-2; cdr3_length: 15; d_call: .; j_call: TRBJ1-3; cdr3_aa: CASSQGSSSGNTIYF; cdr3_nt: TGTGCCAGCAGCCAAGGGTCCAGCTCTGGAAACACCATATATTTT
clone_size: .; v_call: TRBV24-1; cdr3_length: 15; d_call: .; j_call: TRBJ1-5; cdr3_aa: CATSDAQGLGQPQHF; cdr3_nt: TGTGCCACCAGTGATGCGCAGGGACTAGGCCAGCCCCAGCATTTT
clone_size: .; v_call: TRBV7-9; cdr3_length: 13; d_call: .; j_call: TRBJ1-4; cdr3_aa: CASSLARGEKLFF; cdr3_nt: TGTGCCAGCAGCTTAGCGCGCGGAGAAAAACTGTTTTTT
clone_size: many; v_call: TRBV2; cdr3_length: 17; d_call: TRBD2; j_call: TRBJ2-1; cdr3_aa: CASRDLILAGEDNEQFF; cdr3_nt: TGTGCCAGCAGGGACCTAATTCTAGCGGGAGAAGACAATGAGCAGTTCTTC